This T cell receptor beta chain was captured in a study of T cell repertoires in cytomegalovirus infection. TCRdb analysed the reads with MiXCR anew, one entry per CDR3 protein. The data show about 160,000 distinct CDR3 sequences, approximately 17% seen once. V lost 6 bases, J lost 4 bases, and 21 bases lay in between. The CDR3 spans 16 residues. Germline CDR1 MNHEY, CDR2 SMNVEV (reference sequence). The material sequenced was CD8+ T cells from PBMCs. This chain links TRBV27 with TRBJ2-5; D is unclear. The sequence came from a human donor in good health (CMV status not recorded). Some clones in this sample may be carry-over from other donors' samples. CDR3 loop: CASSSIESVVRETQYF. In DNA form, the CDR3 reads TGTGCCAGCAGCTCCATTGAGTCGGTGGTCCGAGAGACCCAGTACTTC.